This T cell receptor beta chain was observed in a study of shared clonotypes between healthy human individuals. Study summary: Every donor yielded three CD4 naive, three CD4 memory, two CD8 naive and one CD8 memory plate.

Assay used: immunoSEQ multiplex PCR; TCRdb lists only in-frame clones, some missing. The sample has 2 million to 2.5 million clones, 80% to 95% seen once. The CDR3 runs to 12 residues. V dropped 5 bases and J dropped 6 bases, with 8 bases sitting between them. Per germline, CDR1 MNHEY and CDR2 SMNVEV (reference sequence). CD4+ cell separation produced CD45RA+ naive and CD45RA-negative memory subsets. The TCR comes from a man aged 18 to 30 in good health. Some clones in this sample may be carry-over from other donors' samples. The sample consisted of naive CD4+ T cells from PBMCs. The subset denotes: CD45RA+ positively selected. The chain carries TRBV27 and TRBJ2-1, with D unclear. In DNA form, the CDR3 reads TGTGCCAGCAGTCCCGGACGCAATGAGCAGTTCTTC. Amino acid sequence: CASSPGRNEQFF.